These 19 T cell receptor beta chains share one sample of origin, sequenced in a study of control samples from healthy donors and cancer patients (dated by TCRdb to about 2020). The library was prepared using the immunoSEQ multiplex PCR assay. TCRdb retrieved this table from immuneACCESS and kept in-frame rearrangements only. Not all clones are present; in checked studies, unresolved V genes account for under half, and no reason is known for the remainder. The sample table lists some 200,000 clones, about 93% of them with a count of one. Together, the top ten hold roughly 1.5% of the sample. Material: blood. These receptors originate from a man between 18 and 35 years old in good health.

The rearrangement uses TRBV5-1 and TRBJ2-5; D may be TRBD1 or TRBD2 (5 bases each). Trimming removed 4 bases from V and 4 bases from J, with 14 bases in between. The germline V gene has CDR1 SGHRS and CDR2 YFSETQ. This CDR3 has 14 residues. This CDR3 is CASSRTYGGETQYF. For the CDR3, the DNA is TGCGCCAGCAGCAGGACATATGGGGGAGAGACCCAGTACTTC.

V gene TRBV30 combines with J gene TRBJ1-2; D is unclear. Looked up from germline, CDR1 is GTSNPN and CDR2 is SVGIG (reference sequence). V was pared by 0 bases and J by 1 base, with 18 bases between. The CDR3 has 17 amino acids. The CDR3 bases are TGTGCCTGGAGTGTCTATTTTGGGCAGAATTATAACTATGGCTACACCTTC. The encoded protein is CAWSVYFGQNYNYGYTF.

The V gene is TRBV2, the J gene TRBJ1-5; the match to TRBD1 covers 8 bases. Looked up from germline, CDR1 is SNHLY and CDR2 is FYNNEI. This CDR3 contains 13 residues. Trimming cost V 11 bases and J 0 bases; bases outside gene matches: 3. The CDR3 region has the DNA TGTGCCGGACAGGGAGATAGCAATCAGCCCCAGCATTTT. The encoded protein is CAGQGDSNQPQHF. The full variable domain, rest sourced from reference TRBV2 and TRBJ1-5, is EPEVTQTPSHQVTQMGQEVILRCVPISNHLYFYWYRQILGQKVEFLVSFYNNEISEKSEIFDDQFSVERPDGSNFTLKIRSTKLEDSAMYFCAGQGDSNQPQHFGDGTRLSIL.

The DNA for the CDR3 is TGCGCCAGCAGCCGCACAGGTCAGGGGGACTATGGCTACACCTTC. Translating it yields CASSRTGQGDYGYTF. The chain recombines TRBV5-1 with TRBJ1-2; 7 bases line up with TRBD1. This CDR3 region has 15 residues. From germline, CDR1 is SGHRS and CDR2 YFSETQ. The V and J ends lost 4 bases and 3 bases, in that order; junction bases with no gene match: 9.

The gene calls are TRBV28 and TRBJ1-6; 10 nucleotides line up with TRBD1. J was trimmed by 6 bases and V by 10 bases; bases with no gene match: 9. The germline V gene has CDR1 MDHEN and CDR2 SYDVKM. This CDR3 contains 15 residues. The CDR3 region has the DNA TGTGCCACCAGGAGCAGGGACAGGGGTAATTCACCCCTCCACTTT. Protein: CATRSRDRGNSPLHF.

This CDR3 is CASSRPDGLAEAFF. DNA of the CDR3: TGTGCCAGCAGCCGCCCGGACGGGCTGGCTGAAGCTTTCTTT. V is TRBV11-2 and J is TRBJ1-1; no reliable D call. V was trimmed by 5 bases and J by 6 bases, leaving 16 bases between them. The CDR3 is made up of 14 amino acids. Germline CDR1 reads SGHAT; CDR2 reads FQNNGV. Using reference TRBV11-2 and TRBJ1-1 for the parts outside the CDR3, the full variable domain is EAGVAQSPRYKIIEKRQSVAFWCNPISGHATLYWYQQILGQGPKLLIQFQNNGVVDDSQLPKDRFSAERLKGVDSTLKIQPAKLEDSAVYLCASSRPDGLAEAFFGQGTRLTVV.

The V gene is TRBV24-1, the J gene TRBJ1-3; D gene ambiguous. In germline, CDR1 is KGHDR, CDR2 SFDVKD. V lost 6 bases, J lost 3 bases, and 17 bases lay in between. The CDR3 totals 16 residues. The CDR3 loop reads CATSSPGESGGNTIYF. CDR3 DNA sequence: TGTGCCACCAGTTCACCCGGGGAATCTGGTGGAAACACCATATATTTT.

V and J are TRBV7-8 and TRBJ1-5, with unresolved D. Trimming shortened V by 5 bases and J by 2 bases, and 13 bases separated the two germline ends. The CDR3 has 15 residues. The germline gives CDR1 SGHVS, CDR2 FQNEAQ. For the CDR3, the DNA is TGTGCCAGCAGCCCCACCTGGCTGGGCAATCAGCCCCAGCATTTT. Translation gives CASSPTWLGNQPQHF. The full variable domain, with the rest looked up from reference TRBV7-8 and TRBJ1-5, is GAGVSQSPRYKVAKRGQDVALRCDPISGHVSLFWYQQALGQGPEFLTYFQNEAQLDKSGLPSDRFFAERPEGSVSTLKIQRTQQEDSAVYLCASSPTWLGNQPQHFGDGTRLSIL.

The genes are TRBV3-1 (or the pseudogene TRBV3-2) and TRBJ2-7, with 13 nucleotides matching TRBD2. V was pared by 3 bases and J by 6 bases, with 2 bases of the junction left unmatched. CDR3 length: 14 residues. Germline V lookup: CDR1 LGHDT, CDR2 YNNKEL (reference sequence). In DNA, the CDR3 is TGTGCCAGCAGCCAGGGACTAGCGGGGTTCGAGCAGTACTTC. Protein product: CASSQGLAGFEQYF.

The chain joins TRBV15 to TRBJ2-7; TRBD1 aligns across 7 bases. Germline assignment: CDR1 LNHNV and CDR2 YYDKDF (reference sequence). The junction had 4 bases not matched to a gene; V was cut back by 6 bases and J by 2 bases. The CDR3 loop spans 13 amino acids. The CDR3 DNA reads as TGTGCCACCAGACAGGGGTCGGCCTACGAGCAGTACTTC. Residues: CATRQGSAYEQYF.

The gene calls are TRBV6-5 and TRBJ1-5, with 7 bases matching TRBD1. The CDR3 is made up of 14 amino acids. CDR1 is MNHEY and CDR2 is SVGAGI in the germline V gene. V dropped 5 bases and J dropped 1; count of bases not matched to a gene: 2. The CDR3 spells CASSKQGSNQPQHF. CDR3 DNA sequence: TGTGCCAGCAGTAAACAGGGGAGCAATCAGCCCCAGCATTTT.

J is TRBJ1-6 and V is TRBV5-1; D ambiguous. The V gene lost 2 bases and the J gene lost 7 bases, with 7 bases spanning the gap. This CDR3 has 13 amino acids. Per the germline V gene, CDR1 is SGHRS and CDR2 is YFSETQ. DNA of the CDR3: TGCGCCAGCAGCTTAGGGTTCAATTCACCCCTCCACTTT. This codes for CASSLGFNSPLHF.

The gene calls are TRBV6-1 and TRBJ2-2; 9 bases are a match to TRBD1. Germline CDR1 is MNHNS and CDR2 is SASEGT. CDR3 length: 15 residues. Losses at the gene ends were 3 bases for V and 3 bases for J; bases not matched to a gene: 2. CDR3: CASSEGQGYTGELFF. CDR3 DNA: TGTGCCAGCAGTGAGGGACAGGGATACACCGGGGAGCTGTTTTTT.

V is TRBV5-1 and J is TRBJ1-1; the match to TRBD1 covers 10 bases. The CDR3 has 18 amino acids. The ends lost 3 bases at V and 3 bases at J; junction bases unmatched: 14. Germline-derived CDR1 and CDR2 are SGHRS and YFSETQ. The CDR3, as DNA: TGCGCCAGCAGCTCTTCTGTGGGGACAGGGGCCCGCGACACTGAAGCTTTCTTT. The encoded protein is CASSSSVGTGARDTEAFF. The full variable domain, rest sourced from reference TRBV5-1 and TRBJ1-1, is KAGVTQTPRYLIKTRGQQVTLSCSPISGHRSVSWYQQTPGQGLQFLFEYFSETQRNKGNFPGRFSGRQFSNSRSEMNVSTLELGDSALYLCASSSSVGTGARDTEAFFGQGTRLTVV.

CDR3 residues: CASSLTRGGYTF. For the CDR3, the DNA is TGTGCCAGCAGCCTCACAAGGGGCGGCTACACCTTC. V is TRBV21-1 and J is TRBJ1-2; the table assigns TRBD1, which was not confirmed against the DNA. TRBV21-1 is reported as a pseudogene. The CDR3 sequence is 12 residues long.

This CDR3 reads CASSPTGQIYTGELFF. The CDR3 coding sequence is TGTGCCAGCTCACCAACGGGGCAGATTTACACCGGGGAGCTGTTTTTT. The rearrangement uses TRBV18 and TRBJ2-2, with D possibly called TRBD1 or TRBD2 (5 bases each). The germline CDR1 and CDR2 sequences are KGHSH and LQKENI. The CDR3 runs to 16 residues. The V and J ends lost 2 bases and 3 bases respectively, with 13 bases between them. Full variable domain (remainder filled in from reference TRBV18 and TRBJ2-2): NAGVMQNPRHLVRRRGQEARLRCSPMKGHSHVYWYRQLPEEGLKFMVYLQKENIIDESGMPKERFSAEFPKEGPSILRIQQVVRGDSAAYFCASSPTGQIYTGELFFGEGSRLTVL.

The chain uses TRBV7-8 and TRBJ2-7; 9 bases align to TRBD1. J lost 3 bases, V lost 1 base, and 7 bases had no gene match. The CDR3 runs 16 residues. Per germline, CDR1 SGHVS and CDR2 FQNEAQ. CDR3: CASSLVDRGSSYEQYF. CDR3 DNA sequence: TGTGCCAGCAGCTTAGTTGACAGGGGGTCAAGCTACGAGCAGTACTTC.

The chain carries TRBV3-1 (or the pseudogene TRBV3-2) and TRBJ2-7; TRBD2 is a possible D gene (6 bases). The germline V and J ends were trimmed by 6 bases and 0 bases, with 15 bases remaining between them. From germline, CDR1 is LGHDT and CDR2 YNNKEL (reference sequence). This CDR3 is 15 amino acids long. This CDR3 is CASSFAGLPSYEQYF. Here the CDR3 DNA reads TGTGCCAGCAGTTTCGCGGGACTCCCCTCCTACGAGCAGTACTTC.

This clone was observed a handful of times. Within the sample, other DNA sequences also encode this same CDR3. The chain combines TRBV5-4 with TRBJ2-7, with D possibly being TRBD1 or TRBD2 (5 bases each). The CDR3 loop spans 13 amino acids. In germline, CDR1 is SGHNT, CDR2 YYREEE (reference sequence). Trimming took 0 bases from V and 3 from J, leaving 7 bases between them. CDR3 sequence: CASSLGDLYEQYF. The CDR3, as DNA: TGTGCCAGCAGCTTGGGGGACCTCTACGAGCAGTACTTC.